Detailed here is one TCR beta chain. As yet, its antigen is unknown. This sample was included in a study of blood T cells in healthy people across ages. Study-level results: Unsorted PBMC input precluded a conclusive naive versus antigen-experienced comparison.

V trimming: 6 bases; J trimming: 11 bases; junction bases outside the gene matches: 17. Germline V gives CDR1 SGHDN, CDR2 FVKESK. The CDR3 loop spans 16 amino acids. A second PCR of about 6 to 11 cycles used a sample-barcoded 5' primer and a J-beta primer mix. Via MiXCR, TCRdb re-called the 5' RACE reads, giving one row per CDR3 protein. The sample yields 1.5 million to 2 million distinct CDR3 sequences, around 48% seen once. The TCR was taken from a middle-aged woman in good health. The V gene is TRBV14, the J gene TRBJ2-5, with 11 bases lining up with TRBD2. The sequencing input was blood. The CDR3 reads CASRLPISGGAGEQYF. CDR3 nucleotide sequence: TGTGCCAGCAGACTACCCATTAGCGGGGGGGCCGGGGAGCAGTACTTC.